The 12 T cell receptor beta chains below were found in one sample sequenced in a study of blood T cell repertoires in COVID-19. The method was immunoSEQ multiplex PCR; TCRdb's version includes in-frame clones alone and lacks a portion of them. Seen here are about 190,000 clones, 88% observed once, and the top ten hold approximately 1%. Sequencing input: peripheral blood. The receptor source for this set is a man younger than 40 with acute or convalescent COVID-19.

This clone was counted a single time. This chain joins TRBV6-5 and TRBJ2-7, with no clear D. This CDR3 has 11 amino acids. Trimming cost V 7 bases and J 6 bases, with 10 bases left between them. Germline-derived CDR1 and CDR2 are MNHEY and SVGAGI. DNA of the CDR3: TGTGCCAGCACTAGTCTGAGCGAGCAGTACTTC. Translation: CASTSLSEQYF.

This chain connects TRBV28 to TRBJ1-2, with 7 nucleotides matching TRBD1. Trimming took 3 bases from V and 2 from J; bases not matched to a gene: 12. Germline lookup yields CDR1 MDHEN and CDR2 SYDVKM. This CDR3 has 17 residues. CDR3 sequence: CASSFYLLGRGNYGYTF. The CDR3 DNA is TGTGCCAGCAGTTTCTACCTACTAGGCAGGGGGAACTATGGCTACACCTTC.

CDR3 coding DNA: TGCGCCAGCAGAGGCAGGGCCAATACGCAGTATTTT. As protein: CASRGRANTQYF. The chain has TRBV5-1 and TRBJ2-3, with TRBD1 as a possible D gene (5 bases). The V and J ends lost 5 bases and 7 bases respectively, with 11 bases between them. Germline V gene lookup returns CDR1 SGHRS and CDR2 YFSETQ. This CDR3 region has 12 residues.

The V call is TRBV3-1 (or the pseudogene TRBV3-2), the J call TRBJ1-3; D unclear. The CDR3 has 15 amino acids. Germline CDR1 and CDR2: LGHDT and YNNKEL (reference sequence). V lost 0 bases and J 0 bases, leaving 6 bases between the germline ends. The CDR3 here is CASSQEYSSGNTIYF. The CDR3 DNA reads TGTGCCAGCAGCCAAGAATATAGCTCTGGAAACACCATATATTTT.

The chain is built from TRBV11-2 and TRBJ2-1, with 7 bases lining up with TRBD1. This CDR3 contains 14 residues. After removal of 1 base from V and 11 bases from J, the junction contained 8 bases not matched to a gene. Per germline, CDR1 SGHAT and CDR2 FQNNGV. CDR3 loop: CASSLVSTGNKQFF. In DNA form, the CDR3 reads TGTGCCAGCAGCTTAGTGTCGACAGGGAATAAGCAGTTCTTC.

The chain joins TRBV15 to TRBJ2-5, with 9 bases matching TRBD2. Germline V gives CDR1 LNHNV, CDR2 YYDKDF (reference sequence). The CDR3 sequence is 16 residues long. J gave up 0 bases and V 1 base, and 3 bases lay outside the gene matches. This chain's CDR3 is CATSRVGGGDQETQYF. In DNA form, the CDR3 reads TGTGCCACCAGCAGAGTGGGCGGGGGGGACCAAGAGACCCAGTACTTC.

The chain recombines TRBV28 with TRBJ2-3; D remains unclear. CDR3 length: 13 amino acids. With 8 bases removed from V and 0 bases from J, the gap between germline ends came to 9 bases. Germline V gives CDR1 MDHEN, CDR2 SYDVKM. The CDR3 DNA reads TGTGCCAGCTTCTCAGGTAGCACAGATACGCAGTATTTT. This sequence encodes CASFSGSTDTQYF.

This chain links TRBV18 with TRBJ2-7; 9 nucleotides match TRBD1. CDR1 KGHSH and CDR2 LQKENI come from the germline V gene. J lost 7 bases, V lost 2 bases, and 3 bases had no gene match. The CDR3 covers 13 residues. CDR3 sequence: CASSPGTGREQYF. The CDR3 nucleotides read TGTGCCAGCTCACCAGGGACAGGGCGGGAGCAGTACTTC.

The chain combines TRBV28 with TRBJ1-2; D possibly corresponds to TRBD1 (6 bases). The germline V and J ends were trimmed by 6 bases and 4 bases, with 9 bases remaining between them. Per germline, CDR1 MDHEN and CDR2 SYDVKM. CDR3 length equals 12 residues. The CDR3 DNA sequence: TGTGCCAGCAGCCAGGACAGCTATGGCTACACCTTC. This codes for CASSQDSYGYTF.

The rearrangement links TRBV10-3 to TRBJ1-1; D perhaps matches TRBD1 (5 bases). The CDR3 sequence is 13 residues long. The germline V gene has CDR1 ENHRY and CDR2 SYGVKD. With 4 bases removed from V and 7 bases from J, the gap between germline ends came to 13 bases. The CDR3: CAISARIDSEAFF. The CDR3 nucleotides are TGTGCCATCAGTGCGCGTATTGACAGTGAAGCTTTCTTT.

The rearrangement joins TRBV19 to TRBJ2-1; no clear D gene. CDR3 length equals 14 residues. V was pared by 1 base and J by 0 bases, with 4 bases between. In germline, CDR1 is LNHDA, CDR2 SQIVND (reference sequence). The CDR3 DNA reads TGTGCCAGTAGTATAGCGAGCTCCTACAATGAGCAGTTCTTC. Protein: CASSIASSYNEQFF.

The CDR3 DNA is TGTGCCAGCAGCTTATTCGGCGGGTTTACTTCTGAAGCTTTCTTT. It codes for CASSLFGGFTSEAFF. This chain links TRBV5-5 with TRBJ1-1; D not certain. The germline V gene has CDR1 SGHKS and CDR2 YYEKEE (reference sequence). Deletions cut 2 bases from V and 6 bases from J, with 17 bases between. The length of the CDR3 is 15 residues.